The clone carrying this TCR beta chain was seen a few times. Constant-segment primers and 5'RACE yielded cDNA libraries for TCR alpha and TCR beta, each carrying sample barcodes and UMIs. TCRdb re-called the 5' RACE reads with MiXCR, one entry per CDR3 protein. The data show about 420,000 distinct CDR3 sequences, more than 20% seen once. The sample is drawn from a study of T-cell memory formation after mild COVID-19. Overall study context: TCR clusters largely stayed donor specific.

The CDR3 runs to 17 residues. Trimming left V 6 bases short and J 5 bases short, with 25 bases between. This TCR was recovered from an adult woman who had mild COVID-19 (a few samples of this study predate the infection). Cell type and time point are not known. This sequence joins TRBV12-3 or TRBV12-4 and TRBJ2-5; D is perhaps TRBD1 (7 bases). Input material: PBMCs or a T cell subset sorted from them (not recorded which). The CDR3 loop reads CASSRRAGGPTSETQYF. In nucleotides, the CDR3 is TGTGCCAGCAGCCGTAGAGCAGGGGGGCCCACCTCGGAGACCCAGTACTTC.